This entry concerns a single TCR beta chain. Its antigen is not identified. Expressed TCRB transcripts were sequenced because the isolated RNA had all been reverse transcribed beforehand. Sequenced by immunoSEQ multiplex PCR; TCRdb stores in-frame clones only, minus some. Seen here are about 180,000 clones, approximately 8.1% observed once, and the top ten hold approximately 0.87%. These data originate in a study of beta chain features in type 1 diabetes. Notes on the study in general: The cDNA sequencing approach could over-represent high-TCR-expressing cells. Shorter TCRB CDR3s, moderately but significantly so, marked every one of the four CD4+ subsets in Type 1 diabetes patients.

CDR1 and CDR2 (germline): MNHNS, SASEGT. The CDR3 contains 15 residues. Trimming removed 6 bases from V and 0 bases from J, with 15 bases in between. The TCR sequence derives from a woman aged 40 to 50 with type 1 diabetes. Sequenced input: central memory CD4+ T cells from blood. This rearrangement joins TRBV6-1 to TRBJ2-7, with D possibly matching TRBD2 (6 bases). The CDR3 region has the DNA TGTGCCAGCAGGCCAGGACACGGGGGCTCCTACGAGCAGTACTTC. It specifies CASRPGHGGSYEQYF.